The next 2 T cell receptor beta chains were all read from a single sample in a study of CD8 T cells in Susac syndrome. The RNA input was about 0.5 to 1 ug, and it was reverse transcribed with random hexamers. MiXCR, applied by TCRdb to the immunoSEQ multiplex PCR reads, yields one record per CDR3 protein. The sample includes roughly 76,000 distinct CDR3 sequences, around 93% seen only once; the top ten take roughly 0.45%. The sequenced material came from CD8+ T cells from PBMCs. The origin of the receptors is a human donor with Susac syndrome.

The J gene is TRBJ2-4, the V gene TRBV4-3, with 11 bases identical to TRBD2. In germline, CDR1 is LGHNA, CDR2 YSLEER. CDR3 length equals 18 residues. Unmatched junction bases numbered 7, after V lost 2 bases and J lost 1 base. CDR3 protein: CASSQLTSGSNAKNIQYF. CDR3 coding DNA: TGCGCCAGCAGCCAATTAACTAGCGGGAGTAATGCCAAAAACATTCAGTACTTC.

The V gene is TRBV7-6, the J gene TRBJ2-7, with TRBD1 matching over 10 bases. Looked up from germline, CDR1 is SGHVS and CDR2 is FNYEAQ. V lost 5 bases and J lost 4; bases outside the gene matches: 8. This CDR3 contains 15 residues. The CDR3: CASSPGTGVGYEQYF. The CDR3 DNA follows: TGTGCCAGCAGCCCCGGGACAGGGGTCGGGTACGAGCAGTACTTC. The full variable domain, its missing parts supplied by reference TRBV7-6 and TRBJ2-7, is GAGVSQSPRYKVTKRGQDVALRCDPISGHVSLYWYRQALGQGPEFLTYFNYEAQQDKSGLPNDRFSAERPEGSISTLTIQRTEQRDSAMYRCASSPGTGVGYEQYFGPGTRLTVT.